The clone carrying this T cell receptor beta chain was counted only a few times. What it recognizes is unknown. This specimen belongs to a study of cytomegalovirus exposure and HLA in healthy donors. Findings and limits, study-wide: Trimming of TCR beta V- and J-genes showed a link, identified in a later analysis, to a missense DCLRE1C variant.

PCR amplification relied on 60 Vbeta primers (plus 13 Jbeta primers). TCRdb's copy holds only in-frame clones and misses some; the assay was immunoSEQ multiplex PCR. The table includes some 78,000 clones, approximately 77% detected once. Trimming removed 7 bases at V and 5 bases at J, with 14 bases between. CDR1 and CDR2 from the germline V gene are MNHNY and SVGAGI (reference sequence). There are 13 residues in the CDR3. The chain uses TRBV6-6 and TRBJ1-1; no clear D. Material for sequencing was PBMCs. The clonotype comes from a woman in her thirties or forties in good health and CMV-seropositive. The CDR3, as DNA: TGTGCCAGCATCCTTCCGACGGGGACTGAAGCTTTCTTT. Protein: CASILPTGTEAFF.